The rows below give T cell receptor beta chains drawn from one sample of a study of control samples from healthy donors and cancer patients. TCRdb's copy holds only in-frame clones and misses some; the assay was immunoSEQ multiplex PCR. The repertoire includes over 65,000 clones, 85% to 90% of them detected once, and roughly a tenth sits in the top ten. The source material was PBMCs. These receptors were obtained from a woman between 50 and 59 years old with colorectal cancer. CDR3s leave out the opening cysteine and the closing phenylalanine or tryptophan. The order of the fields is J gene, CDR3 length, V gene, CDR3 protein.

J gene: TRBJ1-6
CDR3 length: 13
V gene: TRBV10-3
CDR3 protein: AISDGSSYNSPLH

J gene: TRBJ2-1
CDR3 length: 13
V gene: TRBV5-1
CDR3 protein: ASSLEGVTYNEQF

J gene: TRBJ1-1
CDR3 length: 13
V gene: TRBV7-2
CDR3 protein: ASSLESGGGTEAF

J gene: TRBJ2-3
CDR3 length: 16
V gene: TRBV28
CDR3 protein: ASSSTTRQGISTDTQY

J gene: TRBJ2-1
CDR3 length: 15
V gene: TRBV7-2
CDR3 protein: ASSSWGTSGVYNEQF

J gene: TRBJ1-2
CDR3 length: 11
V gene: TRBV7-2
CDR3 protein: ASSPPHRDGYT

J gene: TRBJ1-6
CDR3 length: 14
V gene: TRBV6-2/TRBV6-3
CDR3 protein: ASSYSKSSYNSPLH

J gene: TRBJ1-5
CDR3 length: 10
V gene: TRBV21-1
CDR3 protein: ASSQQNQPQH

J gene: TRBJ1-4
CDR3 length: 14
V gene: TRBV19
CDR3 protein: ASSPRGPPTNEKLF

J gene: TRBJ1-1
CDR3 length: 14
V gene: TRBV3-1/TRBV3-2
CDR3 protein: ASSPRWQGVNTEAF

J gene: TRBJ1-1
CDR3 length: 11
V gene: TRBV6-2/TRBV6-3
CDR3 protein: ASSSRYGTEAF

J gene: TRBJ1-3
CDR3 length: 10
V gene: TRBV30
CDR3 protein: AFSLSGNTIY

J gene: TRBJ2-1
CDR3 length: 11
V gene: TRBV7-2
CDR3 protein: ASKIGGGNEQF

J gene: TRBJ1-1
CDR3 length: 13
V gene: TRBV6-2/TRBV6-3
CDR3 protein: ASSYETRGNTEAF

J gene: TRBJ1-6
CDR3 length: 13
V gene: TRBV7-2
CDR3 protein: ASSPAGQDNSPLH

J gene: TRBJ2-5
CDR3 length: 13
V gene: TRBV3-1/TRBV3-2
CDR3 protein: ASSPGRAGLETQY

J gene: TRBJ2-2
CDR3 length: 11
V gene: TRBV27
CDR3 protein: ASSFVVTGELF

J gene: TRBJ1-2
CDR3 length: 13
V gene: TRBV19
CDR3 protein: ASSINIDNNYGYT

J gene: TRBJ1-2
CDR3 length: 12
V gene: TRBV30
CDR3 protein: ACPSKGQEYGYT

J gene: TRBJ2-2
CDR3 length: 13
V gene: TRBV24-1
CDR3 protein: ATSDPRQYTGELF

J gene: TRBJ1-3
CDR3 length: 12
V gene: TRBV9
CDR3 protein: ASSSWTGGNTIY

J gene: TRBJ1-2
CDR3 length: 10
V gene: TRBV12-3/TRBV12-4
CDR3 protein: ASSHGQGADT

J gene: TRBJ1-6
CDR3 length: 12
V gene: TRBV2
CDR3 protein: ASSDHRDNSPLH

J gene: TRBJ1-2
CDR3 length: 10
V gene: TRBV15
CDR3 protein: ATSRDSYGYT

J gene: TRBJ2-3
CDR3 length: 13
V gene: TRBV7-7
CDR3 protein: ASSRTSGLWDTQY

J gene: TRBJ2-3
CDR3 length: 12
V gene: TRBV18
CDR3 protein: ASSLAGETDTQY

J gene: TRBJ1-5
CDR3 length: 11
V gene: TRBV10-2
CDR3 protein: ASSGNRNQPQH

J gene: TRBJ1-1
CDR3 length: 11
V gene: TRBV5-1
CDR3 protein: ASRKETNTEAF

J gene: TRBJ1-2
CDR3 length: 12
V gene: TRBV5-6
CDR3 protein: ASSETGRNYGYT

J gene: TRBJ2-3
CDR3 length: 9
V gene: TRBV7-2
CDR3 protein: ASGTGDTQY

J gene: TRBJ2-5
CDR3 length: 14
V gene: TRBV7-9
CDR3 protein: ASSLQTGSYQETQY

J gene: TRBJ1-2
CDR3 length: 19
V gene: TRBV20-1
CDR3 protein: SASGQGSQNPAFTLDYGYT

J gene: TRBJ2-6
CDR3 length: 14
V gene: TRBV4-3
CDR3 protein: ASSQGRAAGANVLT

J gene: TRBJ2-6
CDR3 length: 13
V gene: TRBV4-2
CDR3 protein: ASSHQGAGANVLT

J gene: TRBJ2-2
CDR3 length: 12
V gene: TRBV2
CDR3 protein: ASKNTGNTGELF

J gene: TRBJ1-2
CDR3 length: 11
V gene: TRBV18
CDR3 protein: ASSPPTDYGYT

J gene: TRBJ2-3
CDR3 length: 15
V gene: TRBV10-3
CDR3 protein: AISDAGTPTSTDTQY

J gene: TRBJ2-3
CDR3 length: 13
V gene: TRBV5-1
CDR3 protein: ASSLRQIGTDTQY

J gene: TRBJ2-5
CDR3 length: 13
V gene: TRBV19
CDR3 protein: ASSINDGAGGSQY

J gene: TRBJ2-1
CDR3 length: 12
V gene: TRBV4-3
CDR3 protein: ASSQDLSTNEQF

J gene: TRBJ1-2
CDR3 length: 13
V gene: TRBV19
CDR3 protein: ASSSPGQGDYGYT

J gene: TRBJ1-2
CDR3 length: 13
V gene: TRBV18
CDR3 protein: ASSPGTEASYGYT

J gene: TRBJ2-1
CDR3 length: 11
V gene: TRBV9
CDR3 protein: ASRGQGGNEQF

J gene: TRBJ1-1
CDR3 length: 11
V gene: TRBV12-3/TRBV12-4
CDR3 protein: ASSLARNTEAF

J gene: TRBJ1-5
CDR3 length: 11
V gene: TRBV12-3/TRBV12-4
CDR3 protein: ASSPQTEEPQH

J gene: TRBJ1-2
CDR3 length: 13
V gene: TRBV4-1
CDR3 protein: ASSQGVGTVHGYT

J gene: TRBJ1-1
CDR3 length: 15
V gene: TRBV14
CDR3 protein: ASSPKPGDLRNTEAF

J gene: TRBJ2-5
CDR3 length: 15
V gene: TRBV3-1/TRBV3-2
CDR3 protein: ASSPGGSGVIQETQY

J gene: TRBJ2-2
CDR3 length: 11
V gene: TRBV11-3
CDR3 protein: ASSPGTGGELF

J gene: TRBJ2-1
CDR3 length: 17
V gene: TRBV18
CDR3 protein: ASSPPPGQGVSSYNEQF

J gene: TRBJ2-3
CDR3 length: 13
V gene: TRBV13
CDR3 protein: ASSLETVSTDTQY

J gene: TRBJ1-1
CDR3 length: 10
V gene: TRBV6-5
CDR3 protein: ASAVVNTEAF

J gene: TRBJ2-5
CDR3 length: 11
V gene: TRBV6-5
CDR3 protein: ASRWQGKETQY

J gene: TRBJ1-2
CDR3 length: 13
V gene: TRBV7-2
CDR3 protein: ASSQDRRPGNGYT

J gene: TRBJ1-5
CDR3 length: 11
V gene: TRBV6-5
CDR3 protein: ASSKYSNQPQH

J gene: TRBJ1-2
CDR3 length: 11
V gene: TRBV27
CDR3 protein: ASRRGGRYGYT

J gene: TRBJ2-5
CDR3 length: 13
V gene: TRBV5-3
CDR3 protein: ARSYLGQGEETQY